The 12 T cell receptor beta chains listed next were all sequenced from one sample in a study of tumor and adjacent non-tumor tissue in lung cancer. TCRbeta libraries were built with three rounds of nested PCR, modified from ARM-PCR. MiXCR, run by TCRdb on the multiplex PCR reads, gives a single entry per CDR3 protein. The sample shows tens of thousands of distinct CDR3 sequences, over 60% of them seen only once. The template was RNA from unsorted bulk tissue. More than 3 cm separated this lung sample from the edge of the tumor. Sequencing input: distant non-tumor lung tissue. The receptor set was obtained from an older man with non-small cell lung cancer.

This clonotype was seen more than once but under ten times. This chain links TRBV13 with TRBJ2-7; D unclear. This CDR3 is 13 amino acids long. The germline gives CDR1 PRHDT, CDR2 FYEKMQ (reference sequence). V was cut by 8 bases and J by 5 bases, with 16 bases left in between. The CDR3 is CASAGLELHEQYF. CDR3 sequence (DNA): TGTGCCAGCGCAGGTCTGGAGCTCCACGAGCAGTACTTC.

In regard to this clonotype: At one end, the junction sequence differs from germline, possibly due to a read error. The V and J genes are TRBV6-5 and TRBJ2-3, with TRBD2 matching over 10 bases. Germline V lookup: CDR1 MNHEY, CDR2 SVGAGI. The CDR3 is made up of 14 amino acids. The CDR3 protein is CTSSLTSGVNTQYF. The CDR3 DNA sequence: TGTACCAGCAGCCTCACTAGCGGGGTGAATACGCAGTATTTT.

On this clonotype: A clone one base away is much larger, so this may be a read error. The chain joins TRBV20-1 to TRBJ2-7, with 9 bases lining up with TRBD1. The CDR3 contains 14 residues. The germline CDR1 and CDR2 sequences are DFQATT and SNEGSKA (reference sequence). The CDR3 loop reads CSAPPGQGRYERYF. In DNA form, the CDR3 reads TGCAGTGCTCCTCCGGGACAGGGAAGGTACGAGCGGTACTTC.

This chain uses TRBV5-6 with TRBJ2-7; 7 bases line up with TRBD1. The CDR3 covers 16 residues. The trim removed 4 bases at V and 2 bases at J, leaving 12 bases unmatched. In germline, CDR1 is SGHDT, CDR2 YYEEEE. CDR3 sequence reads: CASSPIIRDSTYEQYF. The CDR3 bases are TGTGCCAGCAGCCCCATTATCCGGGACAGTACCTACGAGCAGTACTTC.

V is TRBV29-1 and J is TRBJ1-2, with D possibly matching TRBD1 (5 bases). V lost 4 bases and J lost 3, with 9 bases in between. There are 12 residues in the CDR3. Germline lookup yields CDR1 SQVTM and CDR2 ANQGSEA. CDR3 amino acids: CSVGWGDYGYTF. The CDR3 nucleotides read TGCAGCGTTGGTTGGGGGGACTATGGCTACACCTTC.

The count of this clonotype is one. The CDR3 ends on some other residue instead of the conserved phenylalanine or tryptophan, so this is likely a read error. The rearrangement uses TRBV6-6 and TRBJ2-1; D possibly corresponds to TRBD1 (6 bases). Matching the DNA end better, TRBJ2-7 makes the J call doubtful. The CDR3 is made up of 13 amino acids. Per the germline V gene, CDR1 is MNHNY and CDR2 is SVGAGI (reference sequence). The CDR3 DNA follows: TGTGCCAGCAGTTCACAGGGCTCGGGTGAGCAGTACTTG. This sequence encodes CASSSQGSGEQYL.

This clonotype was counted only a few times. This may arise from a read error, as a much more abundant clone is one base away. The chain is built from TRBV4-2 and TRBJ1-1; D is undetermined. CDR1 and CDR2 (germline): LGHNA, YNFKEQ. The CDR3 loop spans 15 amino acids. Trimming pared 2 bases from V and 1 base from J, leaving 11 bases between. Written as DNA, the CDR3 is TGTGCCAGCAGCCAACCGGGATGCCGGAACACTGAAGCTTTCTTT. The encoded protein is CASSQPGCRNTEAFF.

As concerns this clonotype: Likely a read error: the CDR3 ends without its conserved phenylalanine or tryptophan. This CDR3 is CAITRREVSTDTQYI. CDR3 nucleotides: TGTGCCATCACCCGTCGGGAAGTAAGCACTGATACGCAGTATATT. The chain carries TRBV11-3 and TRBJ2-3; D might be TRBD2 (5 bases). This CDR3 contains 15 residues. CDR1 is SGHNT, CDR2 YENEEA, per germline.

About this clonotype itself: A read error may explain this, as a much larger clone is one base away. The V call is TRBV4-3, the J call TRBJ2-7; the D gene could be TRBD1 or TRBD2 (6 bases each). V gave up 5 bases and J gave up 5 bases, with 25 bases separating them. The germline V gene encodes CDR1 LGHNA and CDR2 YSLEER. This CDR3 is 17 amino acids long. CDR3 nucleotide sequence: TGCGCCAGCAGCTCCCGCACTGGTGGGTTAAGGGGGGACGAGCAGTACTTC. It specifies CASSSRTGGLRGDEQYF.

This clonotype was counted only a few times. The junction shows a germline mismatch at one end, possibly a read error. The V gene is TRBV29-1, the J gene TRBJ2-5; TRBD1 is a possible D gene (6 bases). Per germline, CDR1 SQVTM and CDR2 ANQGSEA. The CDR3 contains 16 residues. DNA of the CDR3: TGCAGCGTCAAGCCCTACCTCCAGACAGGTCAAGAGACCCACTATTTC. This encodes CSVKPYLQTGQETHYF. Using reference TRBV29-1 and TRBJ2-5 for the parts outside the CDR3, the full variable domain is SAVISQKPSRDICQRGTSLTIQCQVDSQVTMMFWYRQQPGQSLTLIATANQGSEATYESGFVIDKFPISRPNLTFSTLTVSNMSPEDSSIYLCSVKPYLQTGQETHYFGPGTRLLVL.

The table lists this clonotype with many counts. At one boundary the junction diverges from the germline segment, which might be a read error. The chain combines TRBV29-1 with TRBJ2-5, with TRBD2 matching 10 bases. The CDR3 runs to 18 residues. The V gene's germline CDR1 is SQVTM and CDR2 ANQGSEA. The CDR3, as DNA: TGCAGCGTTGAATTCTATTGGAATAGCGGGGGGAAACAAGAGACACAGTACTTC. It translates to CSVEFYWNSGGKQETQYF.

CDR3 sequence: CASSPETVEKETQYF. The CDR3 DNA is TGTGCCAGCAGCCCGGAGACAGTTGAGAAAGAGACCCAGTACTTC. The chain is built from TRBV11-2 and TRBJ2-5; D is possibly TRBD1 (5 bases). V lost 5 bases and J lost 3, with 16 bases in between. This CDR3 contains 15 residues. Germline-derived CDR1 and CDR2 are SGHAT and FQNNGV.